Detailed here is one T cell receptor beta chain. The sample is drawn from a study of T-cell reconstitution after alpha-beta-depleted transplantation in children. For TCRbeta, the library was prepared with unique molecular identifiers. TCRdb analysed the PCR reads with MiXCR anew, one entry per CDR3 protein. The table lists approximately 210,000 distinct CDR3 sequences, 13% to 15% of them singletons. Germline V gives CDR1 DFQATT, CDR2 SNEGSKA (reference sequence). The CDR3 is 15 amino acids. The junction had 6 bases not matched to a gene; V was cut back by 0 bases and J by 2 bases. This sequence originates from a human donor who donated a stem cell graft to a child with acute lymphoblastic leukemia. The sequenced sample was PBMCs from the stem cell graft donor, obtained from the stem cell graft. The V call is TRBV20-1, the J call TRBJ2-7; 8 bases are shared with TRBD2. The CDR3 here is CSARDPAGAPYEQYF. The CDR3 DNA is TGCAGTGCTAGAGACCCAGCGGGAGCCCCCTACGAGCAGTACTTC.